This paragraph covers one T cell receptor (beta chain) sequence. The sample comes from a study of multiple sclerosis patients with progressive multifocal leukoencephalopathy. TCRdb's copy holds only in-frame clones and misses some; the assay was immunoSEQ multiplex PCR. The sample lists 30,000 or so clones; about 91% were seen once. The CDR3 extends over 14 amino acids. Germline V gives CDR1 SGHNT, CDR2 YYREEE (reference sequence). Losses at the gene ends were 5 bases for V and 0 bases for J; bases not matched to a gene: 5. Noted time point: time of PML onset. This clonotype was obtained from a woman in her thirties or forties with progressive multifocal leukoencephalopathy. The V gene is TRBV5-4, the J gene TRBJ2-7; 7 bases match TRBD2. The starting material was PBMCs, obtained from a patient treated with natalizumab. CDR3 loop: CASSYSSGSYEQYF. CDR3 in DNA: TGTGCCAGCAGTTACTCTAGCGGCTCCTACGAGCAGTACTTC.